This paragraph covers one T cell receptor (beta chain) sequence. Its antigen is not identified. The CDR3 totals 13 residues. After removal of 8 bases from V and 3 bases from J, the junction contained 7 bases not matched to a gene. Germline-derived CDR1 and CDR2 are MNHEY and SMNVEV (reference sequence). This sample was included in a study of cytomegalovirus exposure and HLA in healthy donors. General study findings and limits: Beyond CMV serostatus, there was no information to go on about immune exposure. Earlier analysis yielded a pattern in which most TCR beta V segments were productive about 87% or about 30% of the time.

Primers included in the PCR were 60 Vbeta and 13 Jbeta primers. How the authors handled the data: Some 10 million shared chains were among the roughly 80 million unique TCR beta chains that a later analysis counted. Some clones are missing from TCRdb's copy, which holds only in-frame ones; the method was immunoSEQ multiplex PCR. The V and J calls and clone size were taken over from that table, and D and trimming were inferred from the DNA. The repertoire includes about 120,000 clones, around three quarters of them detected once, and roughly 5.2% sits in the top ten. Sequenced: PBMCs. The V and J genes are TRBV27 and TRBJ2-7; 7 positions agree with TRBD1. The TCR originated in a man aged 18 to 35 in good health and CMV-seropositive. The CDR3 protein is CASSRGPYYEQYF. CDR3 bases: TGTGCCAGCTCTAGGGGGCCCTACTACGAGCAGTACTTC.